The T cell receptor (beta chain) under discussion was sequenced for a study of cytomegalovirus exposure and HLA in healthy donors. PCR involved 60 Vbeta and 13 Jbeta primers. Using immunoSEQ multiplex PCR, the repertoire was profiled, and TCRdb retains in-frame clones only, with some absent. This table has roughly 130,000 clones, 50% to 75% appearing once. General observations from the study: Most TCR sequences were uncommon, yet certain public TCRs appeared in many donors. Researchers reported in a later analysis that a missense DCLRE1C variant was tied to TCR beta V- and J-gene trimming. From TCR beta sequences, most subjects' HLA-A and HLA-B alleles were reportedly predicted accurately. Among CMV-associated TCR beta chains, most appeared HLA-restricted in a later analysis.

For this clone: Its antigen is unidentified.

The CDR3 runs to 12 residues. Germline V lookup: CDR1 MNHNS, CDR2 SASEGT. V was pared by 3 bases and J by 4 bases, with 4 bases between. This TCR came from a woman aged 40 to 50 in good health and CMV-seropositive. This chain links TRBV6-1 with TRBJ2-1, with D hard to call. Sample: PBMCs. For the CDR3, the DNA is TGTGCCAGCAGTGACAGTTACAATGAGCAGTTCTTC. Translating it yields CASSDSYNEQFF.